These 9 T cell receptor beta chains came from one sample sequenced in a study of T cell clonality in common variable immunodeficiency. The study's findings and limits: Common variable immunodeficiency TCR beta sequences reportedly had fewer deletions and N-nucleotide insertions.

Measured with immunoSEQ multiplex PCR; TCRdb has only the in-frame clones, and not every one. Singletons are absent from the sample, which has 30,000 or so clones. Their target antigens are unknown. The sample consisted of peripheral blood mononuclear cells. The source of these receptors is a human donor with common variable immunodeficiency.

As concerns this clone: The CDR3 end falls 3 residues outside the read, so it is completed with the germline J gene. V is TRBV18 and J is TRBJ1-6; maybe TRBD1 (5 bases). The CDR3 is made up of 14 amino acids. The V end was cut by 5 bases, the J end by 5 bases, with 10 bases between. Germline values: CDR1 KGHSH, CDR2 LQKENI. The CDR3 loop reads CASSSDRDNSPLHF. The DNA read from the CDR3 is TGTGCCAGCTCATCCGACAGAGATAATTCACCC.

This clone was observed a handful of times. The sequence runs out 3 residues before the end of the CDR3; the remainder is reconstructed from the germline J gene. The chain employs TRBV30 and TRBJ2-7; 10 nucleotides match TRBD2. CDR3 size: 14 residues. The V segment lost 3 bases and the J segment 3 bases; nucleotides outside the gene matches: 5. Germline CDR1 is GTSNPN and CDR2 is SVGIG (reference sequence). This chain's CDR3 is CAWSDPSGGYEQYF. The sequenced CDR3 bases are TGTGCCTGGAGCGACCCTAGCGGGGGCTACGAG.

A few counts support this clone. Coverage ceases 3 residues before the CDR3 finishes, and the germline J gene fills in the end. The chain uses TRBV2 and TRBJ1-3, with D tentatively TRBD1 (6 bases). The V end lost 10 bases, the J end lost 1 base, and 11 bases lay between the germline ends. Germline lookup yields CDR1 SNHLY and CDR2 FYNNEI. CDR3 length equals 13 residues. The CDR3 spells CAINRESGNTIYF. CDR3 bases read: TGTGCCATAAACAGGGAATCTGGAAACACC. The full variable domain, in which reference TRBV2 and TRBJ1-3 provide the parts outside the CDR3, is EPEVTQTPSHQVTQMGQEVILRCVPISNHLYFYWYRQILGQKVEFLVSFYNNEISEKSEIFDDQFSVERPDGSNFTLKIRSTKLEDSAMYFCAINRESGNTIYFGEGSWLTVV.

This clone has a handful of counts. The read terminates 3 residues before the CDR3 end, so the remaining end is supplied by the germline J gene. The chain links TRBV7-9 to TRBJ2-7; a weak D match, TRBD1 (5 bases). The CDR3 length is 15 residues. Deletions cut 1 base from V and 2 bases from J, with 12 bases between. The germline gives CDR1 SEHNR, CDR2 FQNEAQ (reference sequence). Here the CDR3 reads CASSLGTSLAYEQYF. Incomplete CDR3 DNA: TGTGCCAGCAGCTTAGGGACAAGCCTGGCCTACGAG. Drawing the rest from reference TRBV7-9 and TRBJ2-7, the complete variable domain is DTGVSQNPRHKITKRGQNVTFRCDPISEHNRLYWYRQTLGQGPEFLTYFQNEAQLEKSRLLSDRFSAERPKGSFSTLEIQRTEQGDSAMYLCASSLGTSLAYEQYFGPGTRLTVT.

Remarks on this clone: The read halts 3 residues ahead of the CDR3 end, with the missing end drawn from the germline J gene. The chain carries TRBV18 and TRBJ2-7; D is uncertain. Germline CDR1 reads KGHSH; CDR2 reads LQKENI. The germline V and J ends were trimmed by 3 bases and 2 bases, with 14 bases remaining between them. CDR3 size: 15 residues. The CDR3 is CASSPGSNPTYEQYF. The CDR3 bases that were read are TGTGCCAGCTCACCGGGCAGCAACCCCACCTACGAG.

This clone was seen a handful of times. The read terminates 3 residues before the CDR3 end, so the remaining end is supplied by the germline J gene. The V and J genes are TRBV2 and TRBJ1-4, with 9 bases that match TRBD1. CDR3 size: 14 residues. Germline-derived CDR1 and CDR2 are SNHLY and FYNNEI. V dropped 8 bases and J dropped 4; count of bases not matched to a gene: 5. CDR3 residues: CASGQGNNNEKLFF. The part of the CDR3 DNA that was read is TGTGCCAGCGGACAGGGGAATAATAATGAAAAA.

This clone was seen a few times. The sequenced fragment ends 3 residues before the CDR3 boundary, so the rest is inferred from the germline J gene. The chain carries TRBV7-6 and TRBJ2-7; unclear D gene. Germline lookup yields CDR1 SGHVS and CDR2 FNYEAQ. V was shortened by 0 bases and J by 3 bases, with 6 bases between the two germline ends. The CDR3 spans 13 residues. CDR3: CASSLAGDYEQYF. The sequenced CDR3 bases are TGTGCCAGCAGCTTAGCGGGCGACTACGAG. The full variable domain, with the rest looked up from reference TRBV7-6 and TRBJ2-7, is GAGVSQSPRYKVTKRGQDVALRCDPISGHVSLYWYRQALGQGPEFLTYFNYEAQQDKSGLPNDRFSAERPEGSISTLTIQRTEQRDSAMYRCASSLAGDYEQYFGPGTRLTVT.

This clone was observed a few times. CDR3 DNA (partial): TGTGCCAGCTCACCGAGGAGCGTGGCCCTTAGTCCCAATGAG. It encodes CASSPRSVALSPNE. In full, the CDR3 is CASSPRSVALSPNEQFF. The rearrangement uses TRBV18 and TRBJ2-1, with unresolved D. Sequencing ends 3 residues short of the CDR3 end; the germline J gene provides the rest. CDR1 and CDR2 (germline): KGHSH, LQKENI. The CDR3 length is 17 residues. V lost 3 bases and J lost 6, with 21 bases in between.

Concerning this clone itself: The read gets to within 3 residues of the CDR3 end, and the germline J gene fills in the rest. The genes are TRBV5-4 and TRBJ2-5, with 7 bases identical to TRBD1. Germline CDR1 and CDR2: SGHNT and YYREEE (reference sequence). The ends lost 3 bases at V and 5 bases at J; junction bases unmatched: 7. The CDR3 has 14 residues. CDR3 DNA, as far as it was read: TGTGCCAGCAGCTCCAGGGGGTTGGGGGAGACC. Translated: CASSSRGLGET. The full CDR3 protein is CASSSRGLGETQYF. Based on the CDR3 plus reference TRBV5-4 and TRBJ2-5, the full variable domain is ETGVTQSPTHLIKTRGQQVTLRCSSQSGHNTVSWYQQALGQGPQFIFQYYREEENGRGNFPPRFSGLQFPNYSSELNVNALELDDSALYLCASSSRGLGETQYFGPGTRLLVL.